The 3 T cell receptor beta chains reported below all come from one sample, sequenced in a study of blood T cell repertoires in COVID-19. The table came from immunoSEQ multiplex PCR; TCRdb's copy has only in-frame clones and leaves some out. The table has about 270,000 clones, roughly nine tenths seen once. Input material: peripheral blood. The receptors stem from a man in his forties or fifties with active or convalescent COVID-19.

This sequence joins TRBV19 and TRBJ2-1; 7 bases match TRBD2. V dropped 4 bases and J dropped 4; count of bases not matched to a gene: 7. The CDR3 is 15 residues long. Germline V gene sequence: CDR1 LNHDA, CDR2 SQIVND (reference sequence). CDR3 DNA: TGTGCCAGTAGTAGGGTGGGAGGGACTTACAATGAGCAGTTCTTC. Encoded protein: CASSRVGGTYNEQFF. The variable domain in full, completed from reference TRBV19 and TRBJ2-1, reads DGGITQSPKYLFRKEGQNVTLSCEQNLNHDAMYWYRQDPGQGLRLIYYSQIVNDFQKGDIAEGYSVSREKKESFPLTVTSAQKNPTAFYLCASSRVGGTYNEQFFGPGTRLTVL.

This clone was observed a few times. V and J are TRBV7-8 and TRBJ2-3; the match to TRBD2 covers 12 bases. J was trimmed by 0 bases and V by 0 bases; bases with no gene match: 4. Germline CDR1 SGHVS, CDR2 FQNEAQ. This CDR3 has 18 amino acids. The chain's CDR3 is CASSLALGTSGSTDTQYF. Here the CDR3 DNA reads TGTGCCAGCAGCTTAGCGCTGGGGACTAGCGGGAGCACAGATACGCAGTATTTT.

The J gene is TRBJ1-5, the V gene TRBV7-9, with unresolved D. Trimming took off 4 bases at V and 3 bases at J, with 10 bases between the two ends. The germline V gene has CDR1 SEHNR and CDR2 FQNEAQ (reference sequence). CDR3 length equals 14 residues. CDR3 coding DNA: TGTGCCAGCAGCTCCCCAGGCCCCAATCAGCCCCAGCATTTT. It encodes CASSSPGPNQPQHF.